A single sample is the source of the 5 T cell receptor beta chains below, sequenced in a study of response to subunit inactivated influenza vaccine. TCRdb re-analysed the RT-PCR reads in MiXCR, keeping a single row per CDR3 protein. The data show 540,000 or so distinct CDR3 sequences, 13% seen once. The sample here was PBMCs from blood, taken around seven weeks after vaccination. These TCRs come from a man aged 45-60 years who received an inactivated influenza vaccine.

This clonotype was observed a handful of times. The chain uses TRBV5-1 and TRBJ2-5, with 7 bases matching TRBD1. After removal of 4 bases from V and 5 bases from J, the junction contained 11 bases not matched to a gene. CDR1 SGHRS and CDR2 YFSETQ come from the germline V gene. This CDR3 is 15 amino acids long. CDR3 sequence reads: CASSPGTARMETQYF. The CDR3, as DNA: TGCGCCAGCAGCCCAGGGACAGCCCGGATGGAGACCCAGTACTTC.

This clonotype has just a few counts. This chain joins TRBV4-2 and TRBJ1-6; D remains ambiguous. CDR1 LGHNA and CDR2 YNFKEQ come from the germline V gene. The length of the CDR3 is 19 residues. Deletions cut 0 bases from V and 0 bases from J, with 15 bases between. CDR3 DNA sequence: TGTGCCAGCAGCCAAGATGTTGTGAGCGGACGCTCCTATAATTCACCCCTCCACTTT. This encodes CASSQDVVSGRSYNSPLHF.

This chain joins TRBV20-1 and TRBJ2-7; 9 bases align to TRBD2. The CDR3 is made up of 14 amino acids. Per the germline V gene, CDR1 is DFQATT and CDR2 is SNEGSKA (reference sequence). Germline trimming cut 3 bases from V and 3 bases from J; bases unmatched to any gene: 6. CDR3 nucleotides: TGCAGTGCTAGGCTAGCGGGAATGGGCTACGAGCAGTACTTC. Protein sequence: CSARLAGMGYEQYF.

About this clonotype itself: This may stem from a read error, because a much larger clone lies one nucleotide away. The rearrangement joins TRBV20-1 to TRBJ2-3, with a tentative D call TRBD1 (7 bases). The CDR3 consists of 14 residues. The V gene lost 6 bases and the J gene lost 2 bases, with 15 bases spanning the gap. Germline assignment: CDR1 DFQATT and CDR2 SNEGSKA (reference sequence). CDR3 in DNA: TGCAGTGCCTCAGGGGGAGGCGTCACAGATACGCAGTATTTT. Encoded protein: CSASGGGVTDTQYF.

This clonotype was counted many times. The CDR3 DNA is TGTGCCAGCAGCTTGTTTCGAGCGGGGACAGATACGCAGTATTTT. It codes for CASSLFRAGTDTQYF. The chain recombines TRBV5-6 with TRBJ2-3, with 7 bases identical to TRBD2. The V gene's germline CDR1 is SGHDT and CDR2 YYEEEE. CDR3 length: 15 residues. The V gene end was trimmed by 1 base and the J gene end by 3 bases; junction bases not matched to a gene: 5.